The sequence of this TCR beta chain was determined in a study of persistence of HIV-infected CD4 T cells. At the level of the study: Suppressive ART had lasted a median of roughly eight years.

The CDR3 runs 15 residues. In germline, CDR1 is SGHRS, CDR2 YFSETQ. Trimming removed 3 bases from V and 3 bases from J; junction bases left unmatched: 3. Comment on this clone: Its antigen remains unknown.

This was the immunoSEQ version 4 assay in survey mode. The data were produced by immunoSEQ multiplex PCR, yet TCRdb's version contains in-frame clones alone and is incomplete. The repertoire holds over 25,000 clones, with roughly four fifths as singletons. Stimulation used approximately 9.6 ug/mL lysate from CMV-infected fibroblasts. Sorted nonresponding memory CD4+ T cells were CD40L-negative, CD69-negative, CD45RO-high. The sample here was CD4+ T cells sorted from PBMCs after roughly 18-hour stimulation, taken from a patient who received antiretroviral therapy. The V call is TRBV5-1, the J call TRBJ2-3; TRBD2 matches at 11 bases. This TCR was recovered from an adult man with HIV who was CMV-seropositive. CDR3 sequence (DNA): TGCGCCAGCAGCTCAGGACTAGCGGGTACAGATACGCAGTATTTT. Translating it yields CASSSGLAGTDTQYF.